The 9 T cell receptor beta chains listed next were all sequenced from one sample in a study of shared clonotypes between healthy human individuals. The repertoire was sequenced with immunoSEQ multiplex PCR; TCRdb's copy has only in-frame clones and lacks some. Of 2 million to 2.5 million clones in the sample, roughly 94% are singletons; the top ten hold roughly 0.13%. Sequenced: naive CD4+ T cells sorted from blood. Subset of the sample: CD45RA+ positively selected. The source of these receptors is a man aged 18 to 29 in good health.

In this sample, this clone turned up once. The CDR3 is CATSIKGQGFYNEQFF. The DNA of the CDR3 is TGTGCCACCAGCATAAAAGGACAGGGTTTCTACAATGAGCAGTTCTTC. This sequence joins TRBV15 and TRBJ2-1; TRBD1 matches at 8 bases. Germline CDR1 is LNHNV and CDR2 is YYDKDF (reference sequence). V lost 4 bases to trimming and J lost 3 bases; unmatched junction nucleotides: 8. This CDR3 region has 16 residues.

Worth noting for this clone: Other DNA sequences in the sample encode the same CDR3. The rearrangement links TRBV2 to TRBJ2-6; D remains unclear. The germline CDR1 and CDR2 sequences are SNHLY and FYNNEI. V was cut by 4 bases and J by 4 bases, with 5 bases left in between. This CDR3 is 13 amino acids long. CDR3 DNA: TGTGCCAGCAGTGGAGCAGGGGCCAACGTCCTGACTTTC. This gives the protein CASSGAGANVLTF.

This sequence joins TRBV6-5 and TRBJ2-7; D is ambiguous. Germline CDR1 is MNHEY and CDR2 is SVGAGI. Trimming took off 2 bases at V and 3 bases at J, with 8 bases between the two ends. The CDR3 has 13 amino acids. Written as DNA, the CDR3 is TGTGCCAGCAGTTACGAAAGGTACTACGAGCAGTACTTC. This encodes CASSYERYYEQYF.

The J gene is TRBJ2-7, the V gene TRBV7-9; maybe TRBD1 (6 bases). The germline CDR1 and CDR2 sequences are SEHNR and FQNEAQ (reference sequence). There are 15 residues in the CDR3. V lost 0 bases and J 3 bases, leaving 12 bases between the germline ends. The CDR3 DNA reads TGTGCCAGCAGCTTAGCCGGGACATCTGGCTACGAGCAGTACTTC. Residues: CASSLAGTSGYEQYF.

Of note for this clone: Other DNA sequences of this sample code for an identical CDR3. The DNA of the CDR3 is TGTGCCAGCAAGGGACAGGGGGCCTACGAGCAGTACTTC. Translated, it gives CASKGQGAYEQYF. This chain links TRBV6-1 with TRBJ2-7; 11 nucleotides match TRBD1. V trimming: 7 bases; J trimming: 2 bases; junction bases outside the gene matches: 1. Germline V gene lookup returns CDR1 MNHNS and CDR2 SASEGT. The CDR3 loop spans 13 amino acids.

J is TRBJ1-4 and V is TRBV2, with D possibly TRBD1 on 5 matching bases. This CDR3 has 12 amino acids. CDR1 is SNHLY, CDR2 FYNNEI, per germline. V was cut by 9 bases and J by 4 bases, with 9 bases left in between. CDR3: CASKGINEKLFF. CDR3 in DNA: TGTGCCAGTAAGGGGATTAATGAAAAACTGTTTTTT.

The genes are TRBV29-1 and TRBJ2-3; D not resolved. V shed 3 bases and J shed 3 bases, with 10 bases lying between them. Germline CDR1 SQVTM, CDR2 ANQGSEA. The CDR3 has 13 residues. CDR3 amino acids: CSVEPPKTDTQYF. In DNA form, the CDR3 reads TGCAGCGTTGAGCCTCCGAAGACAGATACGCAGTATTTT.

The rearrangement uses TRBV18 and TRBJ2-5, with D uncertain. Germline V CDR1 and CDR2: KGHSH, LQKENI. This CDR3 has 14 residues. V lost 2 bases and J 0 bases, leaving 7 bases between the germline ends. The CDR3 is CASSPTRNQETQYF. CDR3 DNA: TGTGCCAGCTCACCAACCAGGAACCAAGAGACCCAGTACTTC.

There are a few counts of this clone. This rearrangement joins TRBV6-5 to TRBJ1-6; no clear D gene. Trimming took 2 bases from V and 5 from J, leaving 13 bases between them. The germline gives CDR1 MNHEY, CDR2 SVGAGI. This CDR3 has 16 amino acids. The CDR3 is CASSYGGFEDNSPLHF. For the CDR3, the DNA is TGTGCCAGCAGTTACGGAGGGTTTGAAGATAATTCACCCCTCCACTTT.